The 15 T cell receptor beta chains below all came from one sample that was sequenced in a study of T cell responses to AZD1222 COVID-19 vaccine. This table comes from immunoSEQ multiplex PCR, and its TCRdb copy is limited to in-frame clones, with some not included. The table shows 160,000 or so clones, with roughly 94% occurring only once. Sequences were derived from peripheral blood, sampled 28 days after the second AZD1222 dose. The receptors stem from an adult who received the AZD1222 COVID-19 vaccine.

The chain carries TRBV19 and TRBJ2-1; no firm D call. The CDR3 spans 15 residues. From germline, CDR1 is LNHDA and CDR2 SQIVND (reference sequence). Trimming cost V 0 bases and J 9 bases, with 15 bases left between them. As DNA, the CDR3 is TGTGCCAGTAGTATAGAGCCCATGAGGATTGGTGAGCAGTTCTTC. This codes for CASSIEPMRIGEQFF.

This sequence joins TRBV2 and TRBJ2-1, with a tentative D call TRBD1 (5 bases). V lost 2 bases, J lost 3 bases, and 11 bases lay in between. CDR3 length equals 15 residues. CDR1 is SNHLY and CDR2 is FYNNEI in the germline V gene. The DNA for the CDR3 is TGTGCCAGCAGTGAAAGCAGGGCCCTCTACAATGAGCAGTTCTTC. It yields the protein CASSESRALYNEQFF.

V usage is TRBV7-2 and J usage is TRBJ2-5, with a weak D call TRBD1 (7 bases). The CDR3 sequence is 15 residues long. The ends were cut back, 2 bases at V and 4 bases at J, with 14 bases in the middle. Germline CDR1 is SGHTA and CDR2 is FQGNSA. CDR3 DNA sequence: TGTGCCAGCAGCTTATTGGGCAGGGGGGCAGAGACCCAGTACTTC. This sequence encodes CASSLLGRGAETQYF.

This clone has a single count. V gene TRBV4-1 combines with J gene TRBJ1-4; 7 positions match TRBD1. CDR1 is MGHRA, CDR2 YSYEKL, per germline. V trimming: 0 bases; J trimming: 6 bases; junction bases outside the gene matches: 10. The CDR3 is 17 residues long. The CDR3 bases are TGCGCCAGCAGCCAAGATCCAAGGGGGACAGTGGATGAAAAACTGTTTTTT. The encoded protein is CASSQDPRGTVDEKLFF.

The sample holds a few counts of this clone. The CDR3 is CASSQSGSAKNIQYF. The CDR3 bases are TGTGCCAGCAGTCAAAGCGGGAGTGCCAAAAACATTCAGTACTTC. The rearrangement links TRBV28 to TRBJ2-4; 8 bases agree with TRBD2. CDR3 length: 15 residues. Germline V gene data show CDR1 as MDHEN and CDR2 as SYDVKM. J gave up 1 base and V 5 bases, and 4 bases lay outside the gene matches.

The chain employs TRBV12-3 or TRBV12-4 and TRBJ1-6; D call uncertain. The CDR3 has 13 residues. V lost 4 bases, J lost 9 bases, and 10 bases lay in between. The CDR3 region is CASSSRMTSPLHF. CDR3 nucleotide sequence: TGTGCCAGCAGTTCTCGGATGACTTCACCCCTCCACTTT.

This sequence joins TRBV30 and TRBJ2-7, with 13 bases lining up with TRBD2. Germline V gene sequence: CDR1 GTSNPN, CDR2 SVGIG (reference sequence). Losses at the gene ends were 5 bases for V and 5 bases for J; bases not matched to a gene: 9. The CDR3 runs to 15 residues. CDR3 DNA sequence: TGTGCCTGGGCGACACCCGGGACTAGCGGGAACGAGCAGTACTTC. It specifies CAWATPGTSGNEQYF.

The V gene is TRBV29-1, the J gene TRBJ2-5, with 12 bases identical to TRBD2. This CDR3 is 16 amino acids long. The ends lost 5 bases at V and 0 bases at J; junction bases unmatched: 7. CDR1 is SQVTM and CDR2 is ANQGSEA in the germline V gene. The CDR3 loop reads CSVTPGTSGYQETQYF. As DNA, the CDR3 is TGCAGCGTTACCCCCGGGACTAGCGGGTACCAAGAGACCCAGTACTTC.

This sequence joins TRBV29-1 and TRBJ2-4; perhaps TRBD1 as D (7 bases). CDR3 length: 13 residues. V was clipped by 4 bases and J by 4 bases, with 11 bases between them. Germline values: CDR1 SQVTM, CDR2 ANQGSEA. CDR3 loop: CSVVPGGKNIQYF. The CDR3 nucleotides read TGCAGCGTTGTACCAGGGGGGAAAAACATTCAGTACTTC.

The chain joins TRBV29-1 to TRBJ2-1; TRBD1 matches 11 bases. The V gene's germline CDR1 is SQVTM and CDR2 ANQGSEA. The CDR3 is 13 residues long. V was clipped by 4 bases and J by 14 bases; unmatched bases: 10. CDR3 bases: TGCAGCGTTGTCGGGACAGGGGGGGCCAGGGAGTTCTTC. This gives the protein CSVVGTGGAREFF.

The chain recombines TRBV13 with TRBJ2-1; 8 bases match TRBD2. The V gene's germline CDR1 is PRHDT and CDR2 FYEKMQ (reference sequence). The CDR3 is made up of 15 amino acids. The J segment lost 5 bases and the V segment lost 3 bases, leaving 6 bases of the junction unmatched. CDR3 nucleotides: TGTGCCAGCAGCTTCCGACCGGGACTAGACAATGAGCAGTTCTTC. Translation gives CASSFRPGLDNEQFF.

The chain couples TRBV7-9 to TRBJ1-2, with D perhaps matching TRBD1 (6 bases). Trimming cost V 1 base and J 0 bases, with 12 bases left between them. This CDR3 spans 16 amino acids. Per the germline V gene, CDR1 is SEHNR and CDR2 is FQNEAQ (reference sequence). The CDR3 region is CASSLVRGATNYGYTF. The CDR3 DNA reads as TGTGCCAGCAGCTTAGTTCGGGGGGCGACTAACTATGGCTACACCTTC.

The chain uses TRBV6-1 and TRBJ1-2; D gene uncertain. The germline CDR1 and CDR2 sequences are MNHNS and SASEGT. The CDR3 is 11 amino acids. With 0 bases removed from V and 9 bases from J, the gap between germline ends came to 5 bases. The CDR3 DNA follows: TGTGCCAGCAGTGAAGCGTTCAGCTACACCTTC. It codes for CASSEAFSYTF.

The V and J genes are TRBV9 and TRBJ2-7; D remains unclear. Trimming took off 4 bases at V and 0 bases at J, with 8 bases between the two ends. The CDR3 is 13 amino acids. From germline, CDR1 is SGDLS and CDR2 YYNGEE. As DNA, the CDR3 is TGTGCCAGCAGCCCGACTGACTCCTACGAGCAGTACTTC. It specifies CASSPTDSYEQYF.

The rearrangement links TRBV11-1 to TRBJ2-3; D is unresolved. The CDR3 runs 13 residues. Germline CDR1 SGHAT, CDR2 FQDESV (reference sequence). V was cut by 5 bases and J by 3 bases, with 9 bases left in between. The CDR3: CASSLDLTDTQYF. The CDR3 DNA reads as TGTGCCAGCAGCCTAGACCTTACAGATACGCAGTATTTT.